The rows below give T cell receptor beta chains drawn from one sample of a study of T cell changes during pregnancy in multiple sclerosis. The table came from immunoSEQ multiplex PCR; TCRdb's copy has only in-frame clones and leaves some out. Of about 68,000 clones in the sample, roughly 94% were seen once. The starting material was peripheral blood, obtained in the second trimester of pregnancy. These receptors all come from a female donor in good health, enrolled as a control in a pregnancy study. The CDR3 runs from the conserved cysteine through the conserved F or W. Fields, in order: clone size, J gene, D gene, CDR3 length, V gene, CDR3 protein, CDR3 DNA. D genes are given only for firm matches. Clone size is given for some rows only: seen once, a few or many times, or a class if the clone is expanded.

size: NA; J: TRBJ2-2; D: NA; length: 16; V: TRBV19; CDR3: CASSSPGQSNTGELFF; DNA: TGTGCCAGTAGTTCCCCAGGTCAATCGAACACCGGGGAGCTGTTTTTT
size: NA; J: TRBJ2-5; D: NA; length: 13; V: TRBV7-2; CDR3: CASSSGLAETQYF; DNA: TGTGCCAGCAGCTCTGGGCTAGCTGAGACCCAGTACTTC
size: NA; J: TRBJ1-5; D: NA; length: 17; V: TRBV7-8; CDR3: CASSLGQEKIGNQPQHF; DNA: TGTGCCAGCAGCTTAGGGCAAGAAAAAATTGGCAATCAGCCCCAGCATTTT
size: NA; J: TRBJ2-7; D: NA; length: 12; V: TRBV5-6; CDR3: CASSSGTYEQYF; DNA: TGTGCCAGCAGCTCGGGTACCTACGAGCAGTACTTC
size: NA; J: TRBJ2-5; D: NA; length: 13; V: TRBV5-1; CDR3: CASSLGQVETQYF; DNA: TGCGCCAGCAGCTTGGGGCAGGTGGAGACCCAGTACTTC
size: NA; J: TRBJ2-7; D: NA; length: 12; V: TRBV29-1; CDR3: CRNPRRQREQYF; DNA: TGCCGGAACCCCAGGAGGCAGAGGGAGCAGTACTTC
size: NA; J: TRBJ1-1; D: TRBD1; length: 15; V: TRBV19; CDR3: CASTDRGLMNTEAFF; DNA: TGTGCCAGTACTGACAGGGGATTAATGAACACTGAAGCTTTCTTT
size: NA; J: TRBJ2-3; D: NA; length: 17; V: TRBV6-1; CDR3: CASSERGTDASTDTQYF; DNA: TGTGCCAGCAGTGAACGGGGGACCGACGCTAGCACAGATACGCAGTATTTT
size: NA; J: TRBJ2-2; D: NA; length: 15; V: TRBV7-9; CDR3: CASSPATDNTGELFF; DNA: TGTGCCAGCAGCCCCGCGACAGATAACACCGGGGAGCTGTTTTTT
size: once; J: TRBJ2-2; D: TRBD1; length: 14; V: TRBV6-6; CDR3: CASSLTTGVGELFF; DNA: TGTGCCAGCAGCCTAACGACAGGGGTCGGGGAGCTGTTTTTT
size: NA; J: TRBJ2-1; D: TRBD1; length: 16; V: TRBV19; CDR3: CASSLQGAPSYNEQFF; DNA: TGTGCCAGTTCCCTACAGGGGGCCCCCTCCTACAATGAGCAGTTCTTC